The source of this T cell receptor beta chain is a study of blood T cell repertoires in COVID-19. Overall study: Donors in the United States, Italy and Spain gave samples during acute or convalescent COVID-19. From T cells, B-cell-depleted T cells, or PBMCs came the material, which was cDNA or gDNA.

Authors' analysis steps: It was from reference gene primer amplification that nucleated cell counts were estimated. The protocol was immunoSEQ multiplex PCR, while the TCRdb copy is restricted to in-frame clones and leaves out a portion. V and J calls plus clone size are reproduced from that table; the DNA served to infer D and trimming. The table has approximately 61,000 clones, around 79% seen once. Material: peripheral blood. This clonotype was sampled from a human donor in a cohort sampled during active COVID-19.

Here the CDR3 reads CASSLEGNRVREQYF. CDR3 bases: TGTGCCAGCAGCTTGGAGGGTAACAGGGTGAGGGAGCAGTACTTC. The chain joins TRBV5-4 to TRBJ2-7, with D perhaps matching TRBD1 (6 bases). CDR1 is SGHNT and CDR2 is YYREEE in the germline V gene (reference sequence). Trimming left V 0 bases short and J 7 bases short, with 17 bases between. The CDR3 runs 15 residues.